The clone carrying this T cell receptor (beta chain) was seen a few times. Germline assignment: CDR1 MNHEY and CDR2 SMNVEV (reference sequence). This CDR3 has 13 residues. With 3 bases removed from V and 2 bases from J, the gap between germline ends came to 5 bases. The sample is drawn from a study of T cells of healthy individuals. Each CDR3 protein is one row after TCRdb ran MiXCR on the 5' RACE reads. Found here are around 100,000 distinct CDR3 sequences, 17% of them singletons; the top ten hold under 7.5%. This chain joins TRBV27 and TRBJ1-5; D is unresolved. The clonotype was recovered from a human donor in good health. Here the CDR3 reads CASSLVGNQPQHF. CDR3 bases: TGTGCCAGCAGTTTGGTCGGCAATCAGCCCCAGCATTTT.